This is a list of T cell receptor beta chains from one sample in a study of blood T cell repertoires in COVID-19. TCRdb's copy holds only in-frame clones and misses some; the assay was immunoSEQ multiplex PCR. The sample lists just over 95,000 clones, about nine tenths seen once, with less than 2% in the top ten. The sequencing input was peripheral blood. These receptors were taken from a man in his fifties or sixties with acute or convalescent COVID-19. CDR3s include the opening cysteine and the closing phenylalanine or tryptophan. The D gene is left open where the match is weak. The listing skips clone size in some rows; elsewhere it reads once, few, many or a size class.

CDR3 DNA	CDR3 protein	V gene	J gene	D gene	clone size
TGTGCCTGGAGTGTACCAAGGGGTGGGATCGGGGAGCTGTTTTTT	CAWSVPRGGIGELFF	TRBV30	TRBJ2-2	NA	NA
TGTGCCAGCAGCACCAGGGGCACTGAAGCTTTCTTT	CASSTRGTEAFF	TRBV11-3	TRBJ1-1	NA	NA
TGTGCCAGCACCGCCTTAATAACGGTTAGGCCCCAGCATTTT	CASTALITVRPQHF	TRBV27	TRBJ1-5	NA	NA
TGTGCCAGCAGCTTGGGTCCCTTCACAGCCTCATTCAATCAGCCCCAGCATTTT	CASSLGPFTASFNQPQHF	TRBV5-6	TRBJ1-5	NA	NA
TGTGCCAGCAGTCCCACAGGCCGTGAAGCTTTCTTT	CASSPTGREAFF	TRBV2	TRBJ1-1	NA	NA
TGTGCCAGCAGTGAAGGGCTGAAGCAGTACTTC	CASSEGLKQYF	TRBV6-1	TRBJ2-7	NA	NA
TGCAGCGTTCCGACAGGTCTCTACAATGAGCAGTTCTTC	CSVPTGLYNEQFF	TRBV29-1	TRBJ2-1	NA	NA
TGTGCCAGCAGTCCCGGGACAGGCCCCACTACTGAAGCTTTCTTT	CASSPGTGPTTEAFF	TRBV6-5	TRBJ1-1	TRBD1	NA
TGTGCCAGCACCACTCGCGGGGGAGCTAGCACAGATACGCAGTATTTT	CASTTRGGASTDTQYF	TRBV7-9	TRBJ2-3	TRBD2	NA
TGTGCCAGCAGCACCACGGGGACAGCTAAGAACACTGAAGCTTTCTTT	CASSTTGTAKNTEAFF	TRBV5-6	TRBJ1-1	TRBD1	many
TGTGCCAGCAGGGGGGGAGGGTTCTATGGCTACACCTTC	CASRGGGFYGYTF	TRBV6-5	TRBJ1-2	NA	NA
TGTGCCAGTAGTAACCTCCGAGGGTCGATGGCCGAAGCTTTCTTT	CASSNLRGSMAEAFF	TRBV19	TRBJ1-1	NA	NA
TGTGCCAGCAGCCCGGGACAGGGGGCCTCACCTCCTGGCTACACCTTC	CASSPGQGASPPGYTF	TRBV7-9	TRBJ1-2	TRBD1	NA
TGTGCCAGCGCCCCGGGACAGAGCCGATCTTACCGCTACAATGAGCAGTTCTTC	CASAPGQSRSYRYNEQFF	TRBV19	TRBJ2-1	TRBD1	NA
TGTGCCAGCAGCCAACGGACAGGGGCCCTTGGCTACACCTTC	CASSQRTGALGYTF	TRBV3-1/TRBV3-2	TRBJ1-2	TRBD1	NA
TGTGCCTGGAGTGTGGGACAGGCTAATCAGCCCCAGCATTTT	CAWSVGQANQPQHF	TRBV30	TRBJ1-5	TRBD1	NA
TGTGCCAGCAGTTTACAGGGGTACCTGTACAATGAGCAGTTCTTC	CASSLQGYLYNEQFF	TRBV27	TRBJ2-1	NA	NA
TGTGCCTCCTGGGACAGGGTATTAATTCAGCCCCAGCATTTT	CASWDRVLIQPQHF	TRBV19	TRBJ1-5	TRBD1	NA
TGCGCCAGCAGCTTGGGGGGACCGGGACAGCAGATTGGAAACACCATATATTTT	CASSLGGPGQQIGNTIYF	TRBV5-1	TRBJ1-3	TRBD1	NA
TGTGCCAGCAGTCCCCGGGACAGGGGAACTTACGAGCAGTACTTC	CASSPRDRGTYEQYF	TRBV2	TRBJ2-7	TRBD1	NA
TGTGCCAGCAGACCTGGGACTAGCGGGGGTCTTCATACGCAGTATTTT	CASRPGTSGGLHTQYF	TRBV6-6	TRBJ2-3	TRBD2	NA
TGTGCCAGCATAAGGGGAAGCTCTGGGGCCAACGTCCTGACTTTC	CASIRGSSGANVLTF	TRBV6-6	TRBJ2-6	NA	NA
TGTGCCAGCAGCCAACAGGGAAACACCATATATTTT	CASSQQGNTIYF	TRBV28	TRBJ1-3	NA	NA
TGTGCCAGCAGCCCCCCGGGACAGGTATATAATGAGCAGTTCTTC	CASSPPGQVYNEQFF	TRBV7-6	TRBJ2-1	TRBD1	NA
TGTGCCAGCAGCTTCCGGTTTATGAGCAATCAGCCCCAGCATTTT	CASSFRFMSNQPQHF	TRBV5-8	TRBJ1-5	NA	few
TGTGCCAGCAGTTACTATGGCAGACTCAATGAAAAACTGTTTTTT	CASSYYGRLNEKLFF	TRBV6-5	TRBJ1-4	NA	NA
TGTGCCAGCAGTTACCGGCCTGTGGGGAGCACTGAAGCTTTCTTT	CASSYRPVGSTEAFF	TRBV6-5	TRBJ1-1	NA	NA
TGTGCCAGCAGTGAAAAGACAGGCCCTCGGGGAGATACGCAGTATTTT	CASSEKTGPRGDTQYF	TRBV6-1	TRBJ2-3	NA	NA
TGTGCCACCAGCAGAGCAGGGACAGCCAACACTGAAGCTTTCTTT	CATSRAGTANTEAFF	TRBV15	TRBJ1-1	TRBD1	once
TGCGCCAGCAGCCCCCACGGCGGGGGTTACAATGAGCAGTTCTTC	CASSPHGGGYNEQFF	TRBV4-1	TRBJ2-1	TRBD2	NA
TGTGCTAGTGGTCCCCAGTCTAGCGGGTATGAGCAGTTCTTC	CASGPQSSGYEQFF	TRBV12-5	TRBJ2-1	TRBD2	NA
TGTGCCAGCAGTCGAGGGGGCGCTTTCTTT	CASSRGGAFF	TRBV6-5	TRBJ1-1	TRBD1	NA
TGTGCCAGCAGTTACTGGAGAGGGGAAGCTTTCTTT	CASSYWRGEAFF	TRBV6-5	TRBJ1-1	NA	NA
TGCGCCAGCAGCCAAGATGGGGACAGGGGGGCTAGCGGGTCTTCCACAGATACGCAGTATTTT	CASSQDGDRGASGSSTDTQYF	TRBV4-1	TRBJ2-3	TRBD1	NA
TGTGCCAGCAGCTTAGTCAGTTATAGCAATCAGCCCCAGCATTTT	CASSLVSYSNQPQHF	TRBV7-2	TRBJ1-5	NA	NA
TGTGCCAGCAGCTTGGGAGAACAGGGGTTAACTGAAGCTTTCTTT	CASSLGEQGLTEAFF	TRBV5-4	TRBJ1-1	TRBD1	NA
TGTGCCAGTAGTATGCCCATAGCGGGCGCCGGGGAGCTGTTTTTT	CASSMPIAGAGELFF	TRBV19	TRBJ2-2	TRBD2	NA
TGTGCCAGCAGCTGGGACAGCTTTGGCTACACCTTC	CASSWDSFGYTF	TRBV7-9	TRBJ1-2	TRBD1	NA
TGTGCCTGGAGCTCCACCGGGACAGGCAAGTACTTC	CAWSSTGTGKYF	TRBV30	TRBJ2-7	TRBD1	NA
TGTGCCAGCAGTGAAGCCTCGGGGGTCACTGAAGCTTTCTTT	CASSEASGVTEAFF	TRBV6-1	TRBJ1-1	NA	NA